The following is a T cell receptor (beta chain) sequence with its context. Described treatment: oral pan-JAK inhibitor, 5-10 mg twice daily. As part of sample collection, lesional scalp punch biopsies and peripheral blood were taken from alopecia areata patients. T lymphocytes (CD4+ and CD8+) were sorted from PBMCs. Following extraction, RNA underwent reverse transcription to cDNA, which served as the sequencing template. The method was immunoSEQ multiplex PCR; TCRdb's version includes in-frame clones alone and lacks a portion of them. Here the sample spans about 210,000 clones, 64% being singletons. These data come from a study of CD8+ T cells in alopecia areata. About the research overall: Treated patients were given oral tofacitinib, which was dosed at 5 to 10 mg twice daily.

From germline, CDR1 is LNHDA and CDR2 SQIVND (reference sequence). Germline trimming cut 4 bases from V and 0 bases from J; bases unmatched to any gene: 4. The CDR3 sequence is 15 residues long. The chain carries TRBV19 and TRBJ2-3; 7 bases are a match to TRBD1. This TCR derives from a human donor with alopecia areata. The material sequenced was CD4+ T cells sorted from blood, taken at week 4, from a patient treated with tofacitinib. DNA of the CDR3: TGTGCCAGTAGTACCGGACAGGCAAGCACAGATACGCAGTATTTT. This gives the protein CASSTGQASTDTQYF.